The 26 T cell receptor beta chains in this list originate from one sample, sequenced in a study of shared clonotypes between healthy human individuals. Using immunoSEQ multiplex PCR, the repertoire was profiled, and TCRdb retains in-frame clones only, with some absent. The sample contains about 2.4 million clones, roughly 93% of which appear only once. Sequencing was done on a sample of naive CD4+ T cells from PBMCs. Subset denoted: CD45RA+ positively selected. These TCRs come from a man between 18 and 29 years old in good health. Some clones in this sample may be carry-over from other donors' samples.

In this sample, this clone turned up once. The chain carries TRBV19 and TRBJ2-1; D is undetermined. The V gene's germline CDR1 is LNHDA and CDR2 SQIVND (reference sequence). V shed 5 bases and J shed 4 bases, with 18 bases lying between them. The CDR3 has 16 amino acids. The CDR3 region has the DNA TGTGCCAGTAGTCGTCAACCTCCGATGGGATACAATGAGCAGTTCTTC. Encoded protein: CASSRQPPMGYNEQFF.

The V call is TRBV19, the J call TRBJ2-3; 7 bases are shared with TRBD1. This CDR3 spans 17 amino acids. Trimming removed 1 base from V and 2 bases from J; junction bases left unmatched: 9. Germline CDR1 reads LNHDA; CDR2 reads SQIVND (reference sequence). The CDR3: CASSIVGGPFFTDTQYF. The CDR3, as DNA: TGTGCCAGTAGTATAGTAGGGGGCCCCTTCTTCACAGATACGCAGTATTTT.

The rearrangement uses TRBV29-1 and TRBJ1-1; 7 positions agree with TRBD1. This CDR3 spans 13 amino acids. Losses at the gene ends were 7 bases for V and 0 bases for J; bases not matched to a gene: 5. Germline loops: CDR1 SQVTM, CDR2 ANQGSEA. The CDR3 sequence: CSARQGVNTEAFF. The CDR3, as DNA: TGCAGCGCCAGACAGGGCGTGAACACTGAAGCTTTCTTT.

The chain combines TRBV9 with TRBJ2-1; either TRBD1 or TRBD2 may fit D (5 bases each). Trimming removed 6 bases from V and 12 bases from J, with 19 bases in between. The CDR3 is 13 amino acids. Germline V gene data show CDR1 as SGDLS and CDR2 as YYNGEE. CDR3 bases: TGTGCCAGCACCCTATATACGGGGCGCGGGCAGTTCTTC. This gives the protein CASTLYTGRGQFF.

This clone was recorded once. At the DNA level, this CDR3 is encoded by other sequences in the same sample as well. The rearrangement links TRBV5-1 to TRBJ1-4, with D possibly TRBD1 on 5 matching bases. In germline, CDR1 is SGHRS, CDR2 YFSETQ. V lost 0 bases, J lost 4 bases, and 7 bases lay in between. The CDR3 runs 14 residues. The CDR3 spells CASSLGQNNEKLFF. In nucleotides, the CDR3 is TGCGCCAGCAGCTTGGGACAGAATAATGAAAAACTGTTTTTT. The full variable domain, its missing parts supplied by reference TRBV5-1 and TRBJ1-4, is KAGVTQTPRYLIKTRGQQVTLSCSPISGHRSVSWYQQTPGQGLQFLFEYFSETQRNKGNFPGRFSGRQFSNSRSEMNVSTLELGDSALYLCASSLGQNNEKLFFGSGTQLSVL.

This clone was counted only a few times. The chain employs TRBV10-3 and TRBJ1-5; D is perhaps TRBD1 (6 bases). Per germline, CDR1 ENHRY and CDR2 SYGVKD. The CDR3 runs to 15 residues. V was trimmed by 6 bases and J by 1 base, leaving 13 bases between them. The CDR3 is CAISPGEGSNQPQHF. The CDR3 DNA is TGTGCCATCAGCCCAGGGGAGGGGAGCAATCAGCCCCAGCATTTT.

For the CDR3, the DNA is TGTGCCAGTAGTATAGTTGCGGGTCTGAGGAACACCGGGGAGCTGTTTTTT. Encoded protein: CASSIVAGLRNTGELFF. The chain uses TRBV19 and TRBJ2-2, with D possibly TRBD2 on 5 matching bases. The CDR3 has 17 amino acids. Germline assignment: CDR1 LNHDA and CDR2 SQIVND (reference sequence). The V end lost 1 base, the J end lost 1 base, and 13 bases lay between the germline ends.

The rearrangement joins TRBV11-1 to TRBJ1-2; D possibly corresponds to TRBD1 (5 bases). Trimming shortened V by 2 bases and J by 4 bases, and 14 bases separated the two germline ends. Germline V lookup: CDR1 SGHAT, CDR2 FQDESV (reference sequence). There are 15 residues in the CDR3. As DNA, the CDR3 is TGTGCCAGCAGCTTAAATCAGGGTCCTGGCTATGGCTACACCTTC. It is translated as CASSLNQGPGYGYTF.

The count of this clone is one. V usage is TRBV12-2 and J usage is TRBJ1-1. TRBV12-2 counts as a pseudogene. The CDR3 sequence is 12 residues long. The CDR3 spells CASRLGGYRAFF. CDR3 coding DNA: TGTGCAAGTCGCTTAGGAGGGTACAGAGCTTTCTTT.

The chain carries TRBV6-5 and TRBJ1-5; 10 bases are a match to TRBD1. Germline V gives CDR1 MNHEY, CDR2 SVGAGI. V trimming: 3 bases; J trimming: 5 bases; junction bases outside the gene matches: 4. The CDR3 is made up of 15 amino acids. The CDR3 sequence is CASSYDGTGDQPQHF. DNA for the CDR3: TGTGCCAGCAGTTATGACGGGACAGGGGATCAGCCCCAGCATTTT.

This chain joins TRBV6-6 and TRBJ2-3, with a weak D call TRBD1 (5 bases). From germline, CDR1 is MNHNY and CDR2 SVGAGI (reference sequence). The V end lost 8 bases, the J end lost 3 bases, and 18 bases lay between the germline ends. This CDR3 has 15 residues. The CDR3 sequence: CASLIGKGLTDTQYF. The CDR3 coding sequence is TGTGCCAGCCTCATTGGGAAGGGGTTGACAGATACGCAGTATTTT.

The V call is TRBV5-1, the J call TRBJ2-2; TRBD2 aligns across 11 bases. With 6 bases clipped from V and 4 bases from J, the junction kept 26 bases outside the gene matches. In germline, CDR1 is SGHRS, CDR2 YFSETQ. There are 22 residues in the CDR3. The CDR3 bases are TGCGCCAGCACCGGGACAGCCAGCCTCGGACTAGCGGGTCCCCCGGGCACCGGGGAGCTGTTTTTT. Translating gives CASTGTASLGLAGPPGTGELFF. The whole variable domain, remainder taken from reference TRBV5-1 and TRBJ2-2, is KAGVTQTPRYLIKTRGQQVTLSCSPISGHRSVSWYQQTPGQGLQFLFEYFSETQRNKGNFPGRFSGRQFSNSRSEMNVSTLELGDSALYLCASTGTASLGLAGPPGTGELFFGEGSRLTVL.

This clone was detected only once. V is TRBV28 and J is TRBJ2-1; TRBD1 aligns across 7 bases. V trimming: 2 bases; J trimming: 3 bases; junction bases outside the gene matches: 1. Per germline, CDR1 MDHEN and CDR2 SYDVKM. CDR3 length: 14 amino acids. Here the CDR3 reads CASSLQGVYNEQFF. In nucleotides, the CDR3 is TGTGCCAGCAGTTTACAGGGGGTCTACAATGAGCAGTTCTTC.

Comments on this clone: Its ends do not fully match the called genes, so a read error is possible. The chain uses TRBV5-1 and TRBJ1-1, with D possibly TRBD1 on 5 matching bases. Germline CDR1 reads SGHRS; CDR2 reads YFSETQ. This CDR3 comprises 14 residues. DNA of the CDR3: TGCGCCAGCAGCTTGGAGGGGAAGAACACTAAAGCTTTCTTT. This codes for CASSLEGKNTKAFF.

The V call is TRBV5-1, the J call TRBJ2-1, with D unclear. V lost 2 bases and J lost 0, with 9 bases in between. Germline V CDR1 and CDR2: SGHRS, YFSETQ. This CDR3 is 15 amino acids long. The CDR3 loop reads CASSFTISSYNEQFF. In nucleotides, the CDR3 is TGCGCCAGCAGCTTTACGATAAGCTCCTACAATGAGCAGTTCTTC.

This clone was observed a single time. This same CDR3 is encoded by further DNA sequences in the sample. The genes are TRBV5-1 and TRBJ2-7, with 8 bases lining up with TRBD2. The germline gives CDR1 SGHRS, CDR2 YFSETQ. This CDR3 contains 14 residues. Germline trimming cut 1 base from V and 2 bases from J; bases unmatched to any gene: 2. CDR3 loop: CASSLTSGTYEQYF. CDR3 DNA sequence: TGCGCCAGCAGCTTGACTAGCGGCACCTACGAGCAGTACTTC.

The sample holds one count of this clone. The J gene is TRBJ1-5, the V gene TRBV15, with 7 bases fitting TRBD1. Germline V gene lookup returns CDR1 LNHNV and CDR2 YYDKDF (reference sequence). The CDR3 has 16 residues. V lost 2 bases, J lost 3 bases, and 7 bases stayed unmatched. The CDR3 reads CATSRHRDSHNQPQHF. DNA for the CDR3: TGTGCCACCAGCAGACATCGGGACAGTCACAATCAGCCCCAGCATTTT.

The V gene is TRBV19, the J gene TRBJ1-1; D is perhaps TRBD1 (5 bases). Germline loops: CDR1 LNHDA, CDR2 SQIVND (reference sequence). V lost 3 bases to trimming and J lost 2 bases, with 22 bases between them. This CDR3 region has 18 residues. CDR3 DNA: TGTGCCAGTAGTATCCCCGTGATTTGGGCAGGGAAAAACACTGAAGCTTTCTTT. It encodes CASSIPVIWAGKNTEAFF.

This clone was detected only once. The rearrangement links TRBV9 to TRBJ2-2; D is perhaps TRBD1 (6 bases). Trimming removed 4 bases from V and 4 bases from J, with 14 bases in between. This CDR3 spans 15 amino acids. Looked up from germline, CDR1 is SGDLS and CDR2 is YYNGEE. The CDR3 region has the DNA TGTGCCAGCAGCCCTAGGGGGTTAGGCACCGGGGAGCTGTTTTTT. It yields the protein CASSPRGLGTGELFF.

This chain links TRBV27 with TRBJ2-2; D remains unclear. This CDR3 contains 19 residues. Germline V gene data show CDR1 as MNHEY and CDR2 as SMNVEV (reference sequence). V dropped 0 bases and J dropped 4 bases, with 21 bases sitting between them. The CDR3: CASSLSFLPGISSTGELFF. Here the CDR3 DNA reads TGTGCCAGCAGTTTATCCTTTCTCCCCGGTATATCGAGCACCGGGGAGCTGTTTTTT.

This chain joins TRBV5-1 and TRBJ2-1; no clear D. With 4 bases removed from V and 4 bases from J, the gap between germline ends came to 21 bases. Germline V gene lookup returns CDR1 SGHRS and CDR2 YFSETQ. This CDR3 contains 17 residues. The CDR3 DNA reads TGCGCCAGCAGCCTACCGATGCTCGGGCACGGATACAATGAGCAGTTCTTC. It encodes CASSLPMLGHGYNEQFF.

CDR3 amino acids: CASSPGPSGNYEQYF. As DNA, the CDR3 is TGTGCCAGCAGCCCAGGTCCTAGCGGGAACTACGAGCAGTACTTC. The J gene is TRBJ2-7, the V gene TRBV5-6; 9 nucleotides agree with TRBD2. With 4 bases clipped from V and 3 bases from J, the junction kept 8 bases outside the gene matches. The germline gives CDR1 SGHDT, CDR2 YYEEEE. The CDR3 has 15 amino acids.

The rearrangement joins TRBV7-3 to TRBJ2-7; D unclear. V was clipped by 0 bases and J by 9 bases, with 12 bases between them. The V gene's germline CDR1 is SGHTA and CDR2 FQGTGA. CDR3 size: 13 residues. CDR3 sequence reads: CASSLTDDRRQYF. CDR3 bases: TGTGCCAGCAGCTTAACAGACGATAGACGGCAGTACTTC.

The chain is built from TRBV7-9 and TRBJ2-2; TRBD1 matches at 8 bases. Trimming cost V 3 bases and J 3 bases; bases outside gene matches: 6. CDR1 SEHNR and CDR2 FQNEAQ come from the germline V gene (reference sequence). This CDR3 has 16 amino acids. This CDR3 is CASSFPTGVDTGELFF. Here the CDR3 DNA reads TGTGCCAGCAGCTTCCCGACAGGGGTAGACACCGGGGAGCTGTTTTTT.

The chain uses TRBV18 and TRBJ1-6; a possible D gene is TRBD1 (6 bases). The CDR3 extends over 15 amino acids. Germline CDR1 is KGHSH and CDR2 is LQKENI. Trimming took 0 bases from V and 12 from J, leaving 15 bases between them. In DNA form, the CDR3 reads TGTGCCAGCTCACCACCGGGAGGGGGAAGTGAACCCCTCCACTTT. Its translation is CASSPPGGGSEPLHF.

Worth noting for this clone: Other DNA sequences in this specimen translate into the identical CDR3. The V and J genes are TRBV7-2 and TRBJ1-1; D is uncertain. The germline V and J ends were trimmed by 1 base and 3 bases, with 6 bases remaining between them. CDR1 and CDR2 (germline): SGHTA, FQGNSA. The CDR3 totals 13 residues. The CDR3 is CASSLVPDTEAFF. The CDR3 DNA sequence: TGTGCCAGCAGCTTAGTACCAGACACTGAAGCTTTCTTT.